One and the same sample provided the 9 T cell receptor beta chains below, sequenced in a study of breast tumors, draining lymph nodes, adjacent tissues. Samples came from axillary lymph nodes draining the breast cancer. Each CDR3 protein is one row after TCRdb ran MiXCR on the multiplex PCR reads. Here the sample spans 200,000 to 250,000 distinct CDR3 sequences, around 34% being singletons. Sequenced input: axillary lymph node tissue. The source of these receptors is a female donor with breast cancer. Some clones in this sample may be carry-over from other donors' samples.

The DNA for the CDR3 is TGTGCCAGCAGTGAGGCCCCGGTGGATGGCTACACCATATATTTT. It encodes CASSEAPVDGYTIYF. This chain connects TRBV2 to TRBJ1-3; no clear D gene. The CDR3 covers 15 residues. Trimming removed 3 bases at V and 8 bases at J, with 17 bases between. Germline V gene sequence: CDR1 SNHLY, CDR2 FYNNEI.

This clonotype was counted many times. The chain links TRBV7-3 to TRBJ2-3, with 9 nucleotides matching TRBD2. With V trimmed by 5 bases and J by 6 bases, 9 bases remained unmatched. This CDR3 has 15 amino acids. In germline, CDR1 is SGHTA, CDR2 FQGTGA. The DNA of the CDR3 is TGTGCCAGCAGCAACATAGCGGGAGCGCCGGATACGCAGTATTTT. Its protein is CASSNIAGAPDTQYF. The entire variable domain, with the rest obtained from reference TRBV7-3 and TRBJ2-3, is as follows: GAGVSQTPSNKVTEKGKYVELRCDPISGHTALYWYRQSLGQGPEFLIYFQGTGAADDSGLPNDRFFAVRPEGSVSTLKIQRTERGDSAVYLCASSNIAGAPDTQYFGPGTRLTVL.

Ten or more counts support this clonotype. The chain recombines TRBV2 with TRBJ2-5, with TRBD2 matching over 10 bases. Germline loops: CDR1 SNHLY, CDR2 FYNNEI. The CDR3 extends over 19 amino acids. J lost 4 bases, V lost 2 bases, and 16 bases had no gene match. As DNA, the CDR3 is TGTGCCAGCAGTGAAAAGCGGGAACTAGCGGGGCCAAAGCGAGAGACCCAGTACTTC. Translated: CASSEKRELAGPKRETQYF.

This clonotype showed up many times. The chain has TRBV5-1 and TRBJ1-4; D uncertain. The V end lost 2 bases, the J end lost 7 bases, and 15 bases lay between the germline ends. Germline V gene lookup returns CDR1 SGHRS and CDR2 YFSETQ. CDR3 length: 15 residues. The CDR3, as DNA: TGCGCCAGCAGCTTAGGAGGTTCCGTTCCTGAAAAACTGTTTTTT. Encoded protein: CASSLGGSVPEKLFF. The full variable domain, with the rest looked up from reference TRBV5-1 and TRBJ1-4, is KAGVTQTPRYLIKTRGQQVTLSCSPISGHRSVSWYQQTPGQGLQFLFEYFSETQRNKGNFPGRFSGRQFSNSRSEMNVSTLELGDSALYLCASSLGGSVPEKLFFGSGTQLSVL.

The J gene is TRBJ2-3, the V gene TRBV19; 8 bases agree with TRBD2. V gave up 6 bases and J gave up 2 bases; unmatched junction bases: 7. Germline loops: CDR1 LNHDA, CDR2 SQIVND (reference sequence). The CDR3 is 15 amino acids. CDR3: CASRSGGNHTDTQYF. CDR3 nucleotides: TGTGCCAGTAGGAGCGGGGGCAACCACACAGATACGCAGTATTTT. The full variable domain, with the rest looked up from reference TRBV19 and TRBJ2-3, is DGGITQSPKYLFRKEGQNVTLSCEQNLNHDAMYWYRQDPGQGLRLIYYSQIVNDFQKGDIAEGYSVSREKKESFPLTVTSAQKNPTAFYLCASRSGGNHTDTQYFGPGTRLTVL.

This clonotype has ten or more counts. The V call is TRBV7-6, the J call TRBJ2-7; 10 bases map to TRBD2. J gave up 6 bases and V 5 bases, and 10 bases lay outside the gene matches. Germline V gene lookup returns CDR1 SGHVS and CDR2 FNYEAQ. The CDR3 consists of 15 residues. The CDR3 DNA reads TGTGCCAGCAGCGCCTTAGCGGGAGGCGGGGGCGAGCAGTACTTC. It yields the protein CASSALAGGGGEQYF.

Ten or more counts support this clonotype. The CDR3 here is CASRRVSQERKLFF. The CDR3 region has the DNA TGTGCCAGTAGACGGGTGTCCCAAGAGAGAAAACTGTTTTTT. The chain couples TRBV19 to TRBJ1-4; D is unclear. Trimming took off 6 bases at V and 10 bases at J, with 18 bases between the two ends. The CDR3 is 14 amino acids. From germline, CDR1 is LNHDA and CDR2 SQIVND (reference sequence). Looking up the rest from reference TRBV19 and TRBJ1-4 gives the full variable domain: DGGITQSPKYLFRKEGQNVTLSCEQNLNHDAMYWYRQDPGQGLRLIYYSQIVNDFQKGDIAEGYSVSREKKESFPLTVTSAQKNPTAFYLCASRRVSQERKLFFGSGTQLSVL.

This clonotype was seen many times. This chain connects TRBV20-1 to TRBJ2-7; perhaps TRBD2 as D (6 bases). Per germline, CDR1 DFQATT and CDR2 SNEGSKA (reference sequence). This CDR3 is 13 amino acids long. V was trimmed by 3 bases and J by 5 bases, leaving 14 bases between them. The CDR3 loop reads CSARPAGSHEQYF. CDR3 nucleotide sequence: TGCAGTGCTAGGCCTGCGGGGAGCCACGAGCAGTACTTC.

This clonotype showed up many times. The chain employs TRBV20-1 and TRBJ2-1, with a tentative D call TRBD1 (6 bases). Per germline, CDR1 DFQATT and CDR2 SNEGSKA (reference sequence). This CDR3 is built from 13 residues. V lost 5 bases and J 7 bases, leaving 15 bases between the germline ends. The CDR3 here is CSADQGLSNEQFF. In DNA form, the CDR3 reads TGCAGTGCTGACCAGGGGCTGAGTAATGAGCAGTTCTTC.